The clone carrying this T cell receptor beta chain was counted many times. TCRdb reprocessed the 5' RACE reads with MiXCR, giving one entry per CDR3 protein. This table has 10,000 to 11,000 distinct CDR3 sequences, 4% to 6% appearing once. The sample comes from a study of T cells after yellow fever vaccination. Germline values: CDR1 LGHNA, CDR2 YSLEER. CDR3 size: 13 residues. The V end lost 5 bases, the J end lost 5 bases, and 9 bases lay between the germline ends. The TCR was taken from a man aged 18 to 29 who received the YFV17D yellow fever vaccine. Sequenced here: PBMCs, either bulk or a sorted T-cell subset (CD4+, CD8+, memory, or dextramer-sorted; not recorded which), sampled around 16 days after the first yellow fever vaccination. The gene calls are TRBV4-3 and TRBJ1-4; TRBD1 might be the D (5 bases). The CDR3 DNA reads TGCGCCAGCAGCAGGGGAATAAATGAAAAACTGTTTTTT. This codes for CASSRGINEKLFF.